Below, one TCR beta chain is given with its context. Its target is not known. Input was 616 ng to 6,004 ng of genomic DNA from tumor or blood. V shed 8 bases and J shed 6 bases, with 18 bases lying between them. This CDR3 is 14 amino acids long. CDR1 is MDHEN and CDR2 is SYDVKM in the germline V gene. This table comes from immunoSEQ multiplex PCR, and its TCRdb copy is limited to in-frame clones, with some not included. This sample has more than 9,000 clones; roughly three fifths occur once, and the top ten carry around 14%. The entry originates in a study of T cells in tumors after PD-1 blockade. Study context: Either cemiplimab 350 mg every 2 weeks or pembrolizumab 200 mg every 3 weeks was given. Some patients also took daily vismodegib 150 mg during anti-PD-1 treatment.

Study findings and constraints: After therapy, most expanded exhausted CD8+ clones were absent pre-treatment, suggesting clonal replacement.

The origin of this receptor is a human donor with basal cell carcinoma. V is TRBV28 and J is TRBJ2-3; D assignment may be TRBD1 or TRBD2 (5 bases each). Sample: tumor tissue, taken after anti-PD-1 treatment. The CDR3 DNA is TGTGCCAGCGGGATTCGGGGCGTTGGCGATACGCAGTATTTT. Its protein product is CASGIRGVGDTQYF.